This T cell receptor (beta chain) emerged from a study of control samples from healthy donors and cancer patients. The germline gives CDR1 SGHVS, CDR2 FNYEAQ. CDR3 length equals 16 residues. V was pared by 0 bases and J by 9 bases, with 5 bases of the junction left unmatched. Some clones are missing from TCRdb's copy, which holds only in-frame ones; the method was immunoSEQ multiplex PCR. The sample lists around 93,000 clones; more than 90% were seen once. V and J are TRBV7-6 and TRBJ1-6, with 10 bases matching TRBD1. This clonotype was sampled from a human donor in good health. The donor label of this sample is uncertain. What was sequenced was blood. The CDR3 bases are TGTGCCAGCAGCTTAGCGGGCGGACAGGGGGTTTCACCCCTCCACTTT. It is translated as CASSLAGGQGVSPLHF.